The 27 T cell receptor beta chains below were found in one sample sequenced in a study of blood T cell repertoires in COVID-19. The assay was immunoSEQ multiplex PCR, and TCRdb's table has in-frame clones only and misses some. Of approximately 330,000 clones listed, under 90% were seen once; the top ten hold over 8.5%. Sequencing input: PBMCs or T cells enriched from blood (not recorded which). These receptors were collected from a woman aged 25-40 years who had recovered from COVID-19.

This rearrangement joins TRBV19 to TRBJ2-7; maybe TRBD2 (6 bases). CDR1 LNHDA and CDR2 SQIVND come from the germline V gene (reference sequence). The CDR3 has 15 residues. Trimming removed 4 bases from V and 0 bases from J, with 13 bases in between. The CDR3 loop is CASSSLGLTSYEQYF. In DNA, the CDR3 is TGTGCCAGTAGTAGTCTGGGACTGACCTCCTACGAGCAGTACTTC.

The chain is built from TRBV7-9 and TRBJ1-3, with 12 positions matching TRBD1. CDR1 and CDR2 (germline): SEHNR, FQNEAQ (reference sequence). CDR3 length: 16 residues. The junction had 10 bases not matched to a gene; V was cut back by 4 bases and J by 9 bases. CDR3 residues: CASSYGTGGDGSTIYF. The CDR3 nucleotides are TGTGCCAGCAGCTACGGGACAGGGGGCGATGGCAGCACCATATATTTT.

V gene TRBV5-1 combines with J gene TRBJ2-1; 15 nucleotides agree with TRBD2. Germline V lookup: CDR1 SGHRS, CDR2 YFSETQ. The CDR3 consists of 13 residues. J was trimmed by 9 bases and V by 7 bases; bases with no gene match: 2. This CDR3 is CASGLAGGGEQFF. The CDR3 nucleotides read TGCGCCAGCGGACTAGCGGGAGGGGGTGAGCAGTTCTTC. Complete variable domain (other parts from reference TRBV5-1 and TRBJ2-1): KAGVTQTPRYLIKTRGQQVTLSCSPISGHRSVSWYQQTPGQGLQFLFEYFSETQRNKGNFPGRFSGRQFSNSRSEMNVSTLELGDSALYLCASGLAGGGEQFFGPGTRLTVL.

The chain recombines TRBV28 with TRBJ2-3; TRBD2 matches at 8 bases. The CDR3 has 18 residues. Germline CDR1 reads MDHEN; CDR2 reads SYDVKM. The V and J ends lost 4 bases and 0 bases, in that order; junction bases with no gene match: 12. The CDR3 spells CASSYWAGGPSSTDTQYF. CDR3 bases: TGTGCCAGCAGTTACTGGGCGGGAGGACCCTCTAGCACAGATACGCAGTATTTT.

This rearrangement joins TRBV7-8 to TRBJ1-5, with TRBD1 identical over 8 bases. This CDR3 has 14 amino acids. Trimming at V came to 5 bases and at J to 4 bases, leaving 4 bases not matched to a gene. The germline V gene has CDR1 SGHVS and CDR2 FQNEAQ. In DNA form, the CDR3 reads TGTGCCAGCAGCCCTACAGGGGGGAATCAGCCCCAGCATTTT. This translates into CASSPTGGNQPQHF.

The chain employs TRBV19 and TRBJ2-2, with 8 positions matching TRBD1. CDR1 and CDR2 (germline): LNHDA, SQIVND (reference sequence). This CDR3 region has 16 residues. Trimming at V came to 3 bases and at J to 8 bases, leaving 11 bases not matched to a gene. In DNA, the CDR3 is TGTGCCAGTAGTATTCGCCAGGGGGCGGTTCTGGGGGAGCTGTTTTTT. This codes for CASSIRQGAVLGELFF. The full variable domain, completed using reference TRBV19 and TRBJ2-2, is DGGITQSPKYLFRKEGQNVTLSCEQNLNHDAMYWYRQDPGQGLRLIYYSQIVNDFQKGDIAEGYSVSREKKESFPLTVTSAQKNPTAFYLCASSIRQGAVLGELFFGEGSRLTVL.

CDR3: CASSPQGGSGNTIYF. CDR3 DNA: TGTGCCAGCAGCCCCCAGGGCGGCTCTGGAAACACCATATATTTT. The J gene is TRBJ1-3, the V gene TRBV6-5, with a possible D match to TRBD1 (5 bases). Germline loops: CDR1 MNHEY, CDR2 SVGAGI. This CDR3 has 15 residues. V dropped 6 bases and J dropped 0 bases, with 12 bases sitting between them.

The chain carries TRBV11-2 and TRBJ2-2; TRBD2 matches 12 bases. The J segment lost 6 bases and the V segment lost 0 bases, leaving 11 bases of the junction unmatched. The CDR3 length is 19 residues. Looked up from germline, CDR1 is SGHAT and CDR2 is FQNNGV. The CDR3 DNA sequence: TGTGCCAGCAGCTTAGATAGACTAGCGGGAGACGTTCGGCCCGGGGAGCTGTTTTTT. This translates into CASSLDRLAGDVRPGELFF. The full variable domain, rest sourced from reference TRBV11-2 and TRBJ2-2, is EAGVAQSPRYKIIEKRQSVAFWCNPISGHATLYWYQQILGQGPKLLIQFQNNGVVDDSQLPKDRFSAERLKGVDSTLKIQPAKLEDSAVYLCASSLDRLAGDVRPGELFFGEGSRLTVL.

This chain connects TRBV6-5 to TRBJ1-1, with TRBD1 as a possible D gene (5 bases). The V gene's germline CDR1 is MNHEY and CDR2 SVGAGI. The CDR3 is 13 amino acids. V shed 2 bases and J shed 7 bases, with 11 bases lying between them. CDR3 protein: CASSYGRGDEAFF. CDR3 in DNA: TGTGCCAGCAGTTACGGGAGGGGTGATGAAGCTTTCTTT.

This chain links TRBV9 with TRBJ2-7; D call uncertain. Germline assignment: CDR1 SGDLS and CDR2 YYNGEE. The V end lost 0 bases, the J end lost 3 bases, and 10 bases lay between the germline ends. The CDR3 is made up of 14 amino acids. The CDR3 DNA is TGTGCCAGCAGCGTAGGACTTAACAACTACGAGCAGTACTTC. This sequence encodes CASSVGLNNYEQYF.

The genes are TRBV5-8 and TRBJ2-3; D gene uncertain. Trimming cost V 0 bases and J 1 base, with 12 bases left between them. The CDR3 has 16 residues. Germline V gene lookup returns CDR1 SGHTS and CDR2 YDEGEE. The CDR3 spells CASSLGGSLRTDTQYF. The CDR3 DNA reads as TGTGCCAGCAGCTTGGGAGGCAGCCTACGCACAGATACGCAGTATTTT.

The chain is built from TRBV19 and TRBJ1-2; D remains ambiguous. V was shortened by 3 bases and J by 2 bases, with 13 bases between the two germline ends. This CDR3 has 15 residues. Germline V gene data show CDR1 as LNHDA and CDR2 as SQIVND (reference sequence). CDR3 region: CASSILGSPNYGYTF. In DNA form, the CDR3 reads TGTGCCAGTAGTATTCTTGGCAGTCCGAACTATGGCTACACCTTC.

This chain joins TRBV4-3 and TRBJ2-7; a possible D gene is TRBD1 (6 bases). V was cut by 0 bases and J by 6 bases, with 21 bases left in between. There are 17 residues in the CDR3. The germline CDR1 and CDR2 sequences are LGHNA and YSLEER. The CDR3 reads CASSQDSRAQRGSEQYF. Here the CDR3 DNA reads TGCGCCAGCAGCCAAGATAGTAGGGCGCAAAGGGGGTCCGAGCAGTACTTC.

The chain links TRBV11-2 to TRBJ2-1, with a weak D call TRBD1 (5 bases). There are 15 residues in the CDR3. CDR1 SGHAT and CDR2 FQNNGV come from the germline V gene. Trimming cost V 5 bases and J 4 bases, with 15 bases left between them. This CDR3 is CASSLGQGLYNEQFF. CDR3 nucleotide sequence: TGTGCCAGCAGCCTGGGGCAAGGGTTATACAATGAGCAGTTCTTC.

The chain links TRBV18 to TRBJ2-7; no firm D call. This CDR3 comprises 14 residues. In germline, CDR1 is KGHSH, CDR2 LQKENI. V was shortened by 2 bases and J by 0 bases, with 8 bases between the two germline ends. In DNA form, the CDR3 reads TGTGCCAGCTCACCAACCAGGCCCTCCTACGAGCAGTACTTC. Its protein is CASSPTRPSYEQYF.

This clone was detected a few times. This chain joins TRBV6-4 and TRBJ2-1; 12 nucleotides align to TRBD1. The CDR3 loop spans 16 amino acids. Germline assignment: CDR1 MRHNA and CDR2 SNTAGT. Unmatched junction bases numbered 6, after V lost 3 bases and J lost 6 bases. CDR3 DNA sequence: TGTGCCAGCAGTGAAGCACCGGGACAGGGGGCCAATGAGCAGTTCTTC. It is translated as CASSEAPGQGANEQFF.

This chain joins TRBV2 and TRBJ2-1, with 7 bases fitting TRBD2. V shed 0 bases and J 14 bases; nucleotides not matched to a gene: 10. This CDR3 is built from 14 residues. Germline values: CDR1 SNHLY, CDR2 FYNNEI. CDR3 DNA sequence: TGTGCCAGCAGTGAAGCGACCCAGCGGGAAGTCAAGTTCTTC. Amino acid sequence: CASSEATQREVKFF.

The chain joins TRBV18 to TRBJ1-5; 11 positions agree with TRBD1. Germline V gene lookup returns CDR1 KGHSH and CDR2 LQKENI. V lost 3 bases and J lost 2; bases outside the gene matches: 3. The CDR3 runs 16 residues. CDR3 region: CASSPTGQGGNQPQHF. DNA for the CDR3: TGTGCCAGCTCACCGACGGGACAGGGGGGCAATCAGCCCCAGCATTTT.

The CDR3 region is CASSTGSYEQYF. The CDR3 nucleotides are TGTGCCAGCAGCACAGGATCGTACGAGCAGTACTTC. V and J are TRBV7-9 and TRBJ2-7; D is possibly TRBD1 (5 bases). Germline loops: CDR1 SEHNR, CDR2 FQNEAQ (reference sequence). The CDR3 contains 12 residues. With 5 bases removed from V and 4 bases from J, the gap between germline ends came to 9 bases.

This rearrangement joins TRBV4-1 to TRBJ1-5, with 9 bases aligning to TRBD1. CDR3 length equals 16 residues. Looked up from germline, CDR1 is MGHRA and CDR2 is YSYEKL. The trim removed 0 bases at V and 6 bases at J, leaving 6 bases unmatched. CDR3 DNA: TGCGCCAGCAGCCAAGAGAGGAGACAGGGGGGTCAGCCCCAGCATTTT. It codes for CASSQERRQGGQPQHF.

This chain links TRBV5-6 with TRBJ1-2, with 8 bases lining up with TRBD1. Trimming took 4 bases from V and 4 from J; bases not matched to a gene: 3. This CDR3 contains 13 residues. The V gene's germline CDR1 is SGHDT and CDR2 YYEEEE. The CDR3 is CASSKGQAYGYTF. CDR3 coding DNA: TGTGCCAGCAGCAAGGGACAGGCCTATGGCTACACCTTC.

This sequence joins TRBV19 and TRBJ2-1, with TRBD1 as a possible D gene (5 bases). Germline V CDR1 and CDR2: LNHDA, SQIVND (reference sequence). V lost 5 bases and J lost 3, with 11 bases in between. CDR3 length: 14 amino acids. The CDR3 protein is CASSPRTNYNEQFF. In DNA, the CDR3 is TGTGCCAGTAGTCCACGGACAAACTACAATGAGCAGTTCTTC.

The chain uses TRBV11-3 and TRBJ2-5, with D possibly TRBD1 on 6 matching bases. V lost 1 base and J 7 bases, leaving 10 bases between the germline ends. CDR1 SGHNT and CDR2 YENEEA come from the germline V gene. The CDR3 length is 13 residues. This CDR3 is CASSLVGGGTQYF. The CDR3 DNA reads as TGTGCCAGCAGCTTAGTAGGGGGTGGGACCCAGTACTTC. Looking up the rest from reference TRBV11-3 and TRBJ2-5 gives the full variable domain: EAGVVQSPRYKIIEKKQPVAFWCNPISGHNTLYWYLQNLGQGPELLIRYENEEAVDDSQLPKDRFSAERLKGVDSTLKIQPAELGDSAVYLCASSLVGGGTQYFGPGTRLLVL.

The rearrangement links TRBV7-2 to TRBJ2-5; D is undetermined. The V gene lost 0 bases and the J gene lost 5 bases, with 4 bases spanning the gap. Germline CDR1 reads SGHTA; CDR2 reads FQGNSA. This CDR3 has 12 residues. The CDR3 sequence is CASSLAGETQYF. The CDR3 coding sequence is TGTGCCAGCAGCTTAGCTGGCGAGACCCAGTACTTC.

The chain joins TRBV11-2 to TRBJ2-7; TRBD2 matches 7 bases. Germline trimming cut 4 bases from V and 5 bases from J; bases unmatched to any gene: 20. In germline, CDR1 is SGHAT, CDR2 FQNNGV. This CDR3 has 18 amino acids. The chain's CDR3 is CASSSPNGVGGRANEQYF. The CDR3 coding sequence is TGTGCCAGCAGCTCACCTAACGGCGTGGGGGGGAGGGCGAACGAGCAGTACTTC.

V usage is TRBV11-2 and J usage is TRBJ2-1; the D gene is possibly TRBD1 (5 bases). Trimming cost V 5 bases and J 5 bases, with 16 bases left between them. The CDR3 is 15 residues long. Germline lookup yields CDR1 SGHAT and CDR2 FQNNGV. The CDR3 region has the DNA TGTGCCAGCAGCCCCCCCTCCAGGGCCAACAATGAGCAGTTCTTC. This encodes CASSPPSRANNEQFF.

This clone was observed once. This rearrangement joins TRBV11-3 to TRBJ1-6; 10 bases are a match to TRBD1. The V gene end was trimmed by 4 bases and the J gene end by 10 bases; junction bases not matched to a gene: 4. The CDR3 sequence is 14 residues long. Germline CDR1 and CDR2: SGHNT and YENEEA. CDR3 nucleotide sequence: TGTGCCAGCAGCTCCGGGACAGGGGCCTCACCCCTCCACTTT. This codes for CASSSGTGASPLHF.